This TCR beta chain was obtained from a study of shared clonotypes between healthy human individuals (TCRdb year 2020). Some background on the complete study: Two women and a few men aged 18 to 49 years were included in the cohort. For each donor, CD4 naive and CD4 memory were each run on three plates, CD8 naive on two plates, and CD8 memory on one plate. To estimate repertoire size and how much clonotypes are shared between individuals, the study performed deep sequencing of blood TCR repertoires from roughly five healthy adults. Libraries were prepared and TCR repertoires were sequenced by different laboratories using diverse techniques, in order to increase sequencing depth and limit assay-specific biases. Leukapheresis yielded between about 0.85 and 10 billion PBMCs per donor. Beyond this particular receptor, the publication reports: Sampling was restricted to blood, and TCR repertoires in tissue are likely to differ from TCR repertoires in blood. Even with the large sequencing depth, rarefaction of the sorted-subset datasets indicated that sequencing was incomplete. When four donors were compared, the shared fraction of clonotypes was roughly 5% for naive CD4, around 3.5% for naive CD8, more than 2% for memory CD4, and approximately 0.4% for memory CD8. Because the study included only a small number of donors, the genetic and exposure-history diversity represented was limited. Pairwise subsampling indicated that sequencing depth was expected to affect the degree of clonotype sharing among donors. Compared with non-shared clonotypes, the clonotypes found in all four sorted-subset donors had higher generation probabilities. Estimated clonotype richness was generally larger for naive than for memory subsets.

The CDR3, from cysteine to phenylalanine, totals 19 residues. This entry keeps only the CDR3 DNA: 57 bases, framed from base 1. Reading the germline V gene gives CDR1 SGHDN and CDR2 FVKESK. Compared with germline, V lacks 0 bases and J lacks 2 bases; bases without a gene match: 7. As to this clone: Its antigen specificity is not known. Per-base quality was not reported, and no clone a single base away is much larger than it.

Donors were healthy HIV-negative adults with no recently reported acute infections or vaccinations. Every donor was a Caucasian adult residing in Nashville, Tennessee, USA. CD4+ T cells were enriched through magnetic negative selection, after which naive cells were positively selected on CD45RA and the remaining negative fraction served as the memory subset. After blood collection by leukapheresis, PBMCs were isolated using Ficoll-Histopaque density gradient centrifugation and then cryopreserved in the vapor phase of liquid nitrogen. Analytical flow cytometry was used to check the purity and quantity of every magnetically sorted T cell population. Genomic DNA was isolated from each sorted fraction and quantified by UV absorbance on a Nanodrop 2000c. TCR CDR3 regions were amplified from genomic DNA by multiplex PCR using the deep immunoSEQ assay. Extracted genomic DNA from each cell subset was distributed evenly across all wells of several immunoSEQ 96-well plates, and each plate was treated as a replicate. For sorted subsets, each replicate PCR was loaded with 200 ng genomic DNA, equivalent to some 31,000 T cell genomes. The purified libraries were quantified using a Qubit 3.0 fluorometer, sized with a Bioanalyzer 2100, and then quantified again using the KAPA Library Quantification kit. Every immunoSEQ 96-well plate was sequenced on a separate single-read 150-cycle Illumina NextSeq 550 flow cell. Under the source paper's analysis protocol: The immunoSEQ output contained only junctional sequences without quality scores, so filtering could not match that applied to full-length reads. To assign V/J genes and CDR3, sequences were annotated against IMGT germline references using PyIR, a Python wrapper for IgBLAST v1.9. Any read was removed if the V/J assignment was weak (E-value above 1e-6), the CDR3 was missing, or the read contained stop codons, out-of-frame junctions, or ambiguous translated residues. V3J clonotypes were defined by identical inferred V gene, J gene, and CDR3 amino acid sequence. The percentage overlap between two repertoires was calculated by dividing the number of shared unique clonotypes by the size of the smaller repertoire. Richness of each repertoire was evaluated using RTK rarefaction, the Chao1 estimator, and Recon v2.1 estimates of unobserved clonotypes. Generation probabilities were computed with OLGA for all TCRbeta clonotypes obtained by the gDNA method from several donors. TCRdb mirrors the immuneACCESS table, restricted to in-frame sequences. Some clones are absent from its copies; in checked studies, under half trace to an unresolved V gene, and the reason for the others is unknown. That table gives V, J and clone size, and the DNA gave D and trimming. The sample data list under 1,100,000 clones, and 75% to 85% of these were observed just once. The top ten constitute 0.6% to 0.7% of the sample.

This chain joins TRBV14 to TRBJ2-1, and TRBD2 aligns with 13 junction nucleotides. Sequencing input: memory CD4+ T cells from PBMCs. The cell subset or site label, as the study defines it: CD45RA-negative fraction. This clonotype originated in a man younger than 30 in good health. Some clones in this sample may be carry-over from other donors' samples. CDR3 sequence: CASSQDRLAGGDTYNEQFF. In nucleotides, the sequence is TGTGCCAGCAGCCAAGACAGACTAGCGGGAGGCGATACCTACAATGAGCAGTTCTTC.